The 19 T cell receptor beta chains below come from one sample, sequenced in a study of blood T cell repertoires in COVID-19. The data were produced by immunoSEQ multiplex PCR, yet TCRdb's version contains in-frame clones alone and is incomplete. The sample includes about 150,000 clones, about 89% of them seen just once. Sequencing input: peripheral blood. These receptors all stem from a man aged 45-65 years with acute or convalescent COVID-19.

The chain carries TRBV5-4 and TRBJ1-2; tentatively, D is TRBD1 (6 bases). CDR1 and CDR2 from the germline V gene are SGHNT and YYREEE (reference sequence). V lost 5 bases and J lost 8, with 13 bases in between. The CDR3 has 12 residues. The chain's CDR3 is CASRLAGEGYTF. CDR3 nucleotide sequence: TGTGCCAGCAGGCTGGCAGGGGAAGGCTACACCTTC.

A single count supports this clone. The CDR3 bases are TGTGCCAGCAGCTGGGGGGTAACGGGCACAGATACGCAGTATTTT. Translation gives CASSWGVTGTDTQYF. The gene calls are TRBV11-2 and TRBJ2-3; maybe TRBD2 (6 bases). Deletions cut 4 bases from V and 1 base from J, with 12 bases between. Germline loops: CDR1 SGHAT, CDR2 FQNNGV. The CDR3 is made up of 15 amino acids.

The chain joins TRBV24-1 to TRBJ2-3, with TRBD2 matching 10 bases. There are 17 residues in the CDR3. V was clipped by 4 bases and J by 0 bases; unmatched bases: 6. In germline, CDR1 is KGHDR, CDR2 SFDVKD. CDR3 sequence reads: CATSESRSGRSTDTQYF. In DNA, the CDR3 is TGTGCCACCAGTGAGTCCCGTAGCGGGAGGAGCACAGATACGCAGTATTTT.

J is TRBJ2-4 and V is TRBV5-4; perhaps TRBD2 as D (6 bases). The CDR3 loop spans 17 amino acids. Germline CDR1 reads SGHNT; CDR2 reads YYREEE (reference sequence). Trimming took off 0 bases at V and 0 bases at J, with 13 bases between the two ends. The CDR3 sequence is CASSLDGGTGAKNIQYF. For the CDR3, the DNA is TGTGCCAGCAGCTTGGATGGCGGGACGGGAGCCAAAAACATTCAGTACTTC.

The CDR3 sequence is CASSGPGTENTGELFF. DNA of the CDR3: TGTGCCAGCAGCGGTCCCGGGACAGAGAACACCGGGGAGCTGTTTTTT. This chain links TRBV21-1 with TRBJ2-2; whether TRBD1, the table's D call, matches the DNA was not checked. TRBV21-1 is reported as a pseudogene. The length of the CDR3 is 16 residues.

J is TRBJ2-5 and V is TRBV5-4; 12 nucleotides line up with TRBD2. Trimming at V came to 0 bases and at J to 5 bases, leaving 2 bases not matched to a gene. There are 15 residues in the CDR3. CDR1 SGHNT and CDR2 YYREEE come from the germline V gene (reference sequence). DNA of the CDR3: TGTGCCAGCAGCTTGGGGACTAGCGGGATGGAGACCCAGTACTTC. Its translation is CASSLGTSGMETQYF.

The rearrangement links TRBV6-5 to TRBJ1-5; weak D call: TRBD1 (5 bases). The CDR3 runs to 15 residues. V lost 6 bases, J lost 9 bases, and 21 bases lay in between. Germline V gene lookup returns CDR1 MNHEY and CDR2 SVGAGI. The CDR3 nucleotides read TGTGCCAGCAGCCCCACCGTGGGGGGATTCGGGCCCCAGCATTTT. Encoded protein: CASSPTVGGFGPQHF.

V and J are TRBV5-1 and TRBJ1-2, with D hard to call. The CDR3 length is 16 residues. Trimming shortened V by 3 bases and J by 0 bases, and 15 bases separated the two germline ends. CDR1 is SGHRS, CDR2 YFSETQ, per germline. The CDR3 DNA reads as TGCGCCAGCAGCTACCGCGGCGAGGCGACTAACTATGGCTACACCTTC. Residues: CASSYRGEATNYGYTF.

The chain links TRBV19 to TRBJ1-2; 8 nucleotides agree with TRBD1. The CDR3 runs 14 residues. The V gene end was trimmed by 6 bases and the J gene end by 5 bases; junction bases not matched to a gene: 8. Germline CDR1 is LNHDA and CDR2 is SQIVND (reference sequence). In nucleotides, the CDR3 is TGTGCCAGTAGCATGACAGGGGTTGGGTATGGCTACACCTTC. It encodes CASSMTGVGYGYTF.

This chain joins TRBV28 and TRBJ2-7; 12 positions agree with TRBD1. This CDR3 contains 14 residues. J lost 5 bases, V lost 7 bases, and 6 bases had no gene match. Germline values: CDR1 MDHEN, CDR2 SYDVKM. The CDR3 sequence: CASNPGQGADEQYF. The DNA for the CDR3 is TGTGCCAGCAACCCGGGACAGGGGGCCGACGAGCAGTACTTC. Looking up the rest from reference TRBV28 and TRBJ2-7 gives the full variable domain: DVKVTQSSRYLVKRTGEKVFLECVQDMDHENMFWYRQDPGLGLRLIYFSYDVKMKEKGDIPEGYSVSREKKERFSLILESASTNQTSMYLCASNPGQGADEQYFGPGTRLTVT.

The V and J genes are TRBV30 and TRBJ2-6, with 7 bases identical to TRBD1. Germline V lookup: CDR1 GTSNPN, CDR2 SVGIG (reference sequence). The CDR3 loop spans 15 amino acids. With 3 bases clipped from V and 2 bases from J, the junction kept 4 bases outside the gene matches. CDR3 in DNA: TGTGCCTGGAGCGCGCAGGGGGCTGGGGCCAACGTCCTGACTTTC. Amino acid sequence: CAWSAQGAGANVLTF. Looking up the rest from reference TRBV30 and TRBJ2-6 gives the full variable domain: SQTIHQWPATLVQPVGSPLSLECTVEGTSNPNLYWYRQAAGRGLQLLFYSVGIGQISSEVPQNLSASRPQDRQFILSSKKLLLSDSGFYLCAWSAQGAGANVLTFGAGSRLTVL.

The chain is built from TRBV7-6 and TRBJ2-1; no reliable D call. The CDR3 covers 15 residues. Germline V gene data show CDR1 as SGHVS and CDR2 as FNYEAQ. V lost 2 bases and J lost 9, with 17 bases in between. The DNA for the CDR3 is TGTGCCAGCAGCTTACCCAGTCTGGGTTCGGGTGAGCAGTTCTTC. Its translation: CASSLPSLGSGEQFF.

V and J are TRBV30 and TRBJ2-2, with a weak D call TRBD2 (6 bases). The ends were cut back, 3 bases at V and 5 bases at J, with 13 bases in the middle. The CDR3 runs to 14 residues. In germline, CDR1 is GTSNPN, CDR2 SVGIG (reference sequence). As DNA, the CDR3 is TGTGCCTGGAGCGGGGGTTTGTGGACCGGGGAGCTGTTTTTT. This encodes CAWSGGLWTGELFF.

This chain joins TRBV5-1 and TRBJ2-1, with 10 bases aligning to TRBD2. Germline lookup yields CDR1 SGHRS and CDR2 YFSETQ. V dropped 4 bases and J dropped 0; count of bases not matched to a gene: 1. The CDR3 covers 15 residues. The CDR3: CASSRTSGSYNEQFF. The CDR3 DNA follows: TGCGCCAGCAGCCGGACTAGCGGCTCCTACAATGAGCAGTTCTTC.

The chain joins TRBV25-1 to TRBJ2-5; 10 bases align to TRBD2. Germline V gene lookup returns CDR1 MGHDK and CDR2 SYGVNS. The V gene end was trimmed by 0 bases and the J gene end by 4 bases; junction bases not matched to a gene: 11. CDR3 length: 18 residues. CDR3 coding DNA: TGTGCCAGCAGTGAATATGGGTATACAGCGGGAGGGCCAGAGACCCAGTACTTC. Amino acid sequence: CASSEYGYTAGGPETQYF. Full variable domain (remainder filled in from reference TRBV25-1 and TRBJ2-5): EADIYQTPRYLVIGTGKKITLECSQTMGHDKMYWYQQDPGMELHLIHYSYGVNSTEKGDLSSESTVSRIRTEHFPLTLESARPSHTSQYLCASSEYGYTAGGPETQYFGPGTRLLVL.

The chain recombines TRBV4-3 with TRBJ1-5, with a weak D call TRBD1 (5 bases). CDR1 and CDR2 (germline): LGHNA, YSLEER. Trimming left V 2 bases short and J 7 bases short, with 15 bases between. The CDR3 loop spans 15 amino acids. This CDR3 reads CASSQHWGEGQPQHF. The CDR3 DNA reads as TGCGCCAGCAGCCAACATTGGGGGGAAGGCCAGCCCCAGCATTTT.

This chain links TRBV3-1 (or the pseudogene TRBV3-2) with TRBJ1-3; D is undetermined. V lost 0 bases and J lost 0, with 9 bases in between. Germline CDR1 LGHDT, CDR2 YNNKEL (reference sequence). CDR3 length: 16 residues. The CDR3 is CASSQDNIPSGNTIYF. CDR3 DNA sequence: TGTGCCAGCAGCCAAGACAACATCCCCTCTGGAAACACCATATATTTT.

This clone was counted a few times. This chain connects TRBV23-1 to TRBJ1-2; weak D call: TRBD1 (5 bases). TRBV23-1 has ORF status, its function being uncertain. V lost 0 bases to trimming and J lost 1 base, with 18 bases between them. The CDR3 contains 18 residues. The CDR3, as DNA: TGCGCCAGCAGTCAATCGCCAGGGCGCCCGTACTTTAACTATGGCTACACCTTC. Protein sequence: CASSQSPGRPYFNYGYTF.

The rearrangement joins TRBV5-4 to TRBJ1-2; 8 positions match TRBD1. The germline CDR1 and CDR2 sequences are SGHNT and YYREEE (reference sequence). The CDR3 is 13 residues long. Trimming removed 4 bases from V and 8 bases from J; junction bases left unmatched: 7. The CDR3 protein is CASSIDRGDGYTF. CDR3 coding DNA: TGTGCCAGCAGCATCGACAGGGGTGACGGCTACACCTTC.